The 22 T cell receptor beta chains reported below all come from one sample, sequenced in a study of cytotoxic CD8 clonotypes in ibrutinib-treated CLL. The table came from immunoSEQ multiplex PCR; TCRdb's copy has only in-frame clones and leaves some out. Counted here are 30,000 or so clones, around 57% occurring once; the ten biggest clones make up 14%. This specimen was PBMCs, taken before ibrutinib treatment. The receptors were gathered from a human donor with chronic lymphocytic leukemia.

The sample holds a few counts of this clone. The CDR3 protein is CASSLWGSGTVSYEQYF. The DNA of the CDR3 is TGTGCCAGCAGTTTATGGGGTAGTGGGACAGTCTCCTACGAGCAGTACTTC. V gene TRBV27 combines with J gene TRBJ2-7, with 7 bases aligning to TRBD1. Germline CDR1 is MNHEY and CDR2 is SMNVEV (reference sequence). V lost 1 base and J lost 0; bases outside the gene matches: 9. The CDR3 runs to 17 residues.

The chain employs TRBV6-5 and TRBJ1-1; possibly TRBD1 for D (5 bases). The V gene's germline CDR1 is MNHEY and CDR2 SVGAGI. The CDR3 is 16 residues long. V lost 2 bases, J lost 0 bases, and 13 bases lay in between. The chain's CDR3 is CASSYPGRNLNTEAFF. CDR3 sequence (DNA): TGTGCCAGCAGTTACCCAGGGCGAAACTTGAACACTGAAGCTTTCTTT.

This chain uses TRBV4-2 with TRBJ2-2; D is unresolved. Trimming cost V 3 bases and J 4 bases, with 15 bases left between them. Germline-derived CDR1 and CDR2 are LGHNA and YNFKEQ. CDR3 length: 16 residues. This CDR3 is CASSQPQQPSTGELFF. In DNA form, the CDR3 reads TGTGCCAGCAGCCAGCCGCAACAGCCGTCCACCGGGGAGCTGTTTTTT.

The chain combines TRBV10-1 with TRBJ2-1, with D unclear. The CDR3 runs to 12 residues. CDR1 is WNHNN and CDR2 is SYGVQD in the germline V gene (reference sequence). The ends were cut back, 4 bases at V and 10 bases at J, with 11 bases in the middle. The CDR3 DNA is TGCGCCAGCAGTGGTCCAAGGAGAGAGCAGTTCTTC. This codes for CASSGPRREQFF.

V usage is TRBV6-6 and J usage is TRBJ2-1; D ambiguous. The CDR3 has 12 residues. In germline, CDR1 is MNHNY, CDR2 SVGAGI (reference sequence). The ends were cut back, 8 bases at V and 8 bases at J, with 13 bases in the middle. The CDR3 spells CASFQNPDEQFF. Written as DNA, the CDR3 is TGTGCCAGCTTCCAGAATCCCGATGAGCAGTTCTTC.

This sequence joins TRBV27 and TRBJ1-4; weak D call: TRBD1 (6 bases). V was clipped by 4 bases and J by 5 bases, with 8 bases between them. Germline values: CDR1 MNHEY, CDR2 SMNVEV (reference sequence). The CDR3 spans 13 residues. As DNA, the CDR3 is TGTGCCAGCAGTTACAGGGAGAATGAAAAACTGTTTTTT. It translates to CASSYRENEKLFF. Using reference TRBV27 and TRBJ1-4 for the parts outside the CDR3, the full variable domain is EAQVTQNPRYLITVTGKKLTVTCSQNMNHEYMSWYRQDPGLGLRQIYYSMNVEVTDKGDVPEGYKVSRKEKRNFPLILESPSPNQTSLYFCASSYRENEKLFFGSGTQLSVL.

This chain uses TRBV27 with TRBJ2-7; 7 bases align to TRBD1. Looked up from germline, CDR1 is MNHEY and CDR2 is SMNVEV (reference sequence). With V trimmed by 2 bases and J by 2 bases, 9 bases remained unmatched. This CDR3 region has 16 residues. The CDR3 reads CASSLNTGVGPYEQYF. The CDR3 DNA reads as TGTGCCAGCAGTTTAAACACAGGGGTTGGACCCTACGAGCAGTACTTC.

In its sample, this clone was seen a few times. The rearrangement joins TRBV10-3 to TRBJ2-2, with unresolved D. Germline CDR1 reads ENHRY; CDR2 reads SYGVKD. The V and J ends lost 4 bases and 4 bases respectively, with 7 bases between them. The CDR3 totals 13 residues. For the CDR3, the DNA is TGTGCCATCAGTGGCCAGGTCACCGGGGAGCTGTTTTTT. Amino acid sequence: CAISGQVTGELFF.

This clone was recorded a few times. The chain couples TRBV4-2 to TRBJ1-3; the D is unclear. The CDR3 is 12 amino acids. Trimming shortened V by 2 bases and J by 4 bases, and 3 bases separated the two germline ends. The V gene's germline CDR1 is LGHNA and CDR2 YNFKEQ. The CDR3 region has the DNA TGTGCCAGCAGCCAAACCGGAAACACCATATATTTT. Amino acids: CASSQTGNTIYF.

This chain joins TRBV2 and TRBJ1-5; D is ambiguous. V shed 11 bases and J shed 5 bases, with 16 bases lying between them. The CDR3 is made up of 13 amino acids. Per germline, CDR1 SNHLY and CDR2 FYNNEI. The CDR3: CAGRSWRDQPQHF. The CDR3, as DNA: TGTGCCGGGCGAAGTTGGAGGGATCAGCCCCAGCATTTT.

The chain uses TRBV15 and TRBJ1-5, with a tentative D call TRBD1 (6 bases). V shed 0 bases and J shed 5 bases, with 11 bases lying between them. The CDR3 has 15 amino acids. Germline CDR1 is LNHNV and CDR2 is YYDKDF (reference sequence). The CDR3 here is CATSREGTIDQPQHF. The CDR3 coding sequence is TGTGCCACCAGCAGAGAGGGGACAATCGATCAGCCCCAGCATTTT.

This chain links TRBV29-1 with TRBJ1-2; TRBD1 matches at 8 bases. The CDR3 is 14 residues long. With V trimmed by 1 base and J by 0 bases, 1 base remained unmatched. Germline V gene data show CDR1 as SQVTM and CDR2 as ANQGSEA. CDR3 sequence reads: CSVEARGPNYGYTF. The CDR3 DNA is TGCAGCGTTGAAGCCAGGGGGCCTAACTATGGCTACACCTTC.

V and J are TRBV7-9 and TRBJ1-1; D might be TRBD1 (5 bases). Looked up from germline, CDR1 is SEHNR and CDR2 is FQNEAQ (reference sequence). This CDR3 is built from 13 residues. Trimming stripped 7 bases from V and 5 bases from J, with 14 bases between. The CDR3 spells CASIRGGETEAFF. In nucleotides, the CDR3 is TGTGCCAGCATTCGGGGAGGGGAAACTGAAGCTTTCTTT.

The chain couples TRBV5-6 to TRBJ2-5; TRBD1 agrees at 8 bases. Germline lookup yields CDR1 SGHDT and CDR2 YYEEEE. Trimming took 1 base from V and 3 from J; bases not matched to a gene: 5. The CDR3 loop spans 15 amino acids. The CDR3 protein is CASSLIGTGKETQYF. In nucleotides, the CDR3 is TGTGCCAGCAGCTTGATAGGGACAGGTAAAGAGACCCAGTACTTC.

The chain couples TRBV7-3 to TRBJ2-2, with D possibly matching TRBD2 (6 bases). Per germline, CDR1 SGHTA and CDR2 FQGTGA. The CDR3 runs 16 residues. Trimming left V 5 bases short and J 1 base short, with 14 bases between. The CDR3 coding sequence is TGTGCCAGCAGCCCTCCGTCCGGGGGGAACACCGGGGAGCTGTTTTTT. Protein sequence: CASSPPSGGNTGELFF. The full variable domain, rest sourced from reference TRBV7-3 and TRBJ2-2, is GAGVSQTPSNKVTEKGKYVELRCDPISGHTALYWYRQSLGQGPEFLIYFQGTGAADDSGLPNDRFFAVRPEGSVSTLKIQRTERGDSAVYLCASSPPSGGNTGELFFGEGSRLTVL.

The CDR3 is CASSGQDSYEQYF. In nucleotides, the CDR3 is TGTGCCAGCAGTGGACAGGATAGCTACGAGCAGTACTTC. This chain connects TRBV27 to TRBJ2-7, with 7 bases matching TRBD1. This CDR3 has 13 residues. Per the germline V gene, CDR1 is MNHEY and CDR2 is SMNVEV (reference sequence). J gave up 3 bases and V 5 bases, and 4 bases lay outside the gene matches.

The chain employs TRBV7-3 and TRBJ1-2; no clear D. CDR1 and CDR2 (germline): SGHTA, FQGTGA. The CDR3 is 13 amino acids. Trimming took 0 bases from V and 7 from J, leaving 9 bases between them. In DNA, the CDR3 is TGTGCCAGCAGCTTAACCGGGTTTGGTGGCTACACCTTC. Encoded protein: CASSLTGFGGYTF.

The J gene is TRBJ2-3, the V gene TRBV6-5; perhaps TRBD2 as D (6 bases). The V gene's germline CDR1 is MNHEY and CDR2 SVGAGI. The CDR3 contains 14 residues. Between the trimmed V and J ends, which lost 4 bases and 6 bases, there was a span of 14 bases. The CDR3 DNA follows: TGTGCCAGCAGTTCAGGGCCCCGGGGGGATACGCAGTATTTT. It translates to CASSSGPRGDTQYF.

V gene TRBV25-1 combines with J gene TRBJ1-3; D ambiguous. CDR1 MGHDK and CDR2 SYGVNS come from the germline V gene. The CDR3 is made up of 15 amino acids. V was shortened by 4 bases and J by 4 bases, with 14 bases between the two germline ends. CDR3 nucleotides: TGTGCCAGCAGTGGGCACGCGGGTACAGGAAACACCATATATTTT. It specifies CASSGHAGTGNTIYF.

Sample share makes this clone medium-sized. The gene calls are TRBV10-3 and TRBJ2-7; D unclear. V gave up 8 bases and J gave up 7 bases, with 12 bases separating them. The length of the CDR3 is 11 residues. Germline V gene lookup returns CDR1 ENHRY and CDR2 SYGVKD. This CDR3 is CAIEWKGEQYF. In nucleotides, the CDR3 is TGTGCCATCGAATGGAAAGGGGAGCAGTACTTC.

The chain has TRBV5-1 and TRBJ1-2, with a weak D call TRBD1 (6 bases). The CDR3 totals 15 residues. The V end was cut by 0 bases, the J end by 7 bases, with 16 bases between. CDR1 and CDR2 from the germline V gene are SGHRS and YFSETQ. The DNA for the CDR3 is TGCGCCAGCAGCTTGGACTGGACAGAACCTTCTGGCTACACCTTC. This sequence encodes CASSLDWTEPSGYTF.

This chain uses TRBV9 with TRBJ2-2; D might be TRBD2 (5 bases). The CDR3 is made up of 15 amino acids. CDR1 and CDR2 (germline): SGDLS, YYNGEE. V lost 1 base and J 6 bases, leaving 13 bases between the germline ends. CDR3 bases: TGTGCCAGCAGCGTAAGGACTGTGGGCTCCGGGGAGCTGTTTTTT. The encoded protein is CASSVRTVGSGELFF.